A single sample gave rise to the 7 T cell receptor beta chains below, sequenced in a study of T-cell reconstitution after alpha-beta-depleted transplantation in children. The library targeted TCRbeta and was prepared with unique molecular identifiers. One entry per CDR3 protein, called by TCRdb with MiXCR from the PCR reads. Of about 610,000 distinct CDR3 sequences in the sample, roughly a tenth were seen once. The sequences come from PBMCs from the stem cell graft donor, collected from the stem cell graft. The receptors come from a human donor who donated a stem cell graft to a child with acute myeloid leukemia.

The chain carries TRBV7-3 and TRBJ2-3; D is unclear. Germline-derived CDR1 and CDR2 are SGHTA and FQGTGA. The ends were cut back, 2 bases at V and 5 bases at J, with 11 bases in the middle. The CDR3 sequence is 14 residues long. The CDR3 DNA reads TGTGCCAGCAGCTTAGGTCAGCTCAGAGATACGCAGTATTTT. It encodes CASSLGQLRDTQYF.

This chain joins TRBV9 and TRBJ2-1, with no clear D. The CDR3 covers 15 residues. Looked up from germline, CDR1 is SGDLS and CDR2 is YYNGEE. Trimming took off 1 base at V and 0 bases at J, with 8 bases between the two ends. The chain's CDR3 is CASSVSGISYNEQFF. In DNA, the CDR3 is TGTGCCAGCAGCGTAAGTGGAATCTCCTACAATGAGCAGTTCTTC.

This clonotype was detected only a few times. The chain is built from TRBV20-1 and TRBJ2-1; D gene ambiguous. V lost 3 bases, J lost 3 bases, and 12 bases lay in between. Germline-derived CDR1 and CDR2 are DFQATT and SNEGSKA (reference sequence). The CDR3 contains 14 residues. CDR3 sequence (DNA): TGCAGTGCTAGGGCACTTCTTAACTACAATGAGCAGTTCTTC. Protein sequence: CSARALLNYNEQFF.

CDR3 nucleotide sequence: TGCAGCGTTGTAACGCTGGGGGACACCGTTCGAACAGATACGCAGTATTTT. As protein: CSVVTLGDTVRTDTQYF. The gene calls are TRBV29-1 and TRBJ2-3; D possibly corresponds to TRBD1 (6 bases). The CDR3 totals 17 residues. V was pared by 4 bases and J by 3 bases, with 23 bases between. The germline gives CDR1 SQVTM, CDR2 ANQGSEA.

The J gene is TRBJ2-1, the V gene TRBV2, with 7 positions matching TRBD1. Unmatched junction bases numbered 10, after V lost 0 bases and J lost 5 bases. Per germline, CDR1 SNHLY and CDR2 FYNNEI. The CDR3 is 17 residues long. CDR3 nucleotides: TGTGCCAGCAGTGAAGCGCTCTACCGGACAGGTAACAATGAGCAGTTCTTC. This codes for CASSEALYRTGNNEQFF.

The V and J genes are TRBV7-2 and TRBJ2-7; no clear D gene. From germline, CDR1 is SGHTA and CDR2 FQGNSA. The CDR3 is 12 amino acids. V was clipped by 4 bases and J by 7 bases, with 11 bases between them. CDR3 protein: CASSSTQVEQYF. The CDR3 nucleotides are TGTGCCAGCAGCTCAACGCAGGTTGAGCAGTACTTC.

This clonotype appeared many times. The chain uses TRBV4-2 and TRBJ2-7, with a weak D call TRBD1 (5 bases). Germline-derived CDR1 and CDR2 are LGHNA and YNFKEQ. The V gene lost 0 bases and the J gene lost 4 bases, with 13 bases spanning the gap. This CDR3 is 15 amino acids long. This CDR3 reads CASSQDKPRQYEQYF. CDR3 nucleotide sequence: TGTGCCAGCAGCCAAGATAAGCCTAGACAGTACGAGCAGTACTTC.